Given below is one T cell receptor beta chain in context. The sample comes from a study of blood T cell repertoires in COVID-19. Study summary: COVID-19 samples collected from the United States, Italy and Spain covered acute and convalescent phases.

The repertoire was sequenced with immunoSEQ multiplex PCR; TCRdb's copy has only in-frame clones and lacks some. The table has hundreds of thousands of clones, roughly 83% seen once. The germline CDR1 and CDR2 sequences are SGDLS and YYNGEE. V lost 2 bases, J lost 3 bases, and 10 bases stayed unmatched. This CDR3 is 16 amino acids long. Individuals drawn from under 30 US areas were roughly 18 to 95 years old. This receptor was taken from a woman aged 50 to 60 who had recovered from COVID-19. The sequenced sample consisted of PBMCs or T cells enriched from blood (not recorded which). The chain carries TRBV9 and TRBJ1-1, with TRBD1 matching 7 bases. CDR3 sequence (DNA): TGTGCCAGCAGCGTCGGTCTCCAGGGGGTGCACACTGAAGCTTTCTTT. Protein product: CASSVGLQGVHTEAFF.